These T cell receptor beta chains were read from a single sample in a study of naive and memory T cell subsets. TCRdb called the 5' RACE reads again in MiXCR, with one record for every CDR3 protein. The data hold tens of thousands of distinct CDR3 sequences, with under 8.5% observed a single time. Receptors were obtained from a male donor in good health. CDR3s include the opening cysteine and the closing phenylalanine or tryptophan. Each record gives: J gene, D gene, clone size, V gene, CDR3 DNA, CDR3 protein. A D gene is named only where the DNA matches it firmly. Not all rows give a size; the values are once, few, many and, for expanded clones, a class.

J: TRBJ2-1
D: TRBD1
size: .
V: TRBV12-3/TRBV12-4
DNA: TGTGCCAGCAGAGCCAGGACAGGGAGCTCCTACAATGAGCAGTTCTTC
CDR3: CASRARTGSSYNEQFF

J: TRBJ2-7
D: .
size: .
V: TRBV21-1
DNA: TGTGCCAGCAGCCACCGGACAGGCGTCCTCTCCTACGAGCAGTACTTC
CDR3: CASSHRTGVLSYEQYF

J: TRBJ2-4
D: .
size: few
V: TRBV9
DNA: TGTGCCAGCAGCGTAGGGAGCACAGGGATTTACAACATTCAGTACTTC
CDR3: CASSVGSTGIYNIQYF

J: TRBJ2-1
D: .
size: many
V: TRBV6-1
DNA: TGTGCCAGCACTAGGGGGTCCTCCTACAATGAGCAGTTCTTC
CDR3: CASTRGSSYNEQFF

J: TRBJ2-3
D: .
size: .
V: TRBV29-1
DNA: TGCAGCGTTTTGTTTGGATTAGTACGTGGAGATACGCAGTATTTT
CDR3: CSVLFGLVRGDTQYF

J: TRBJ2-3
D: .
size: few
V: TRBV19
DNA: TGTGCCAGTAGTCGCCTAGGGAGCACAGATACGCAGTATTTT
CDR3: CASSRLGSTDTQYF

J: TRBJ2-4
D: .
size: .
V: TRBV3-1
DNA: TGTGCCAGCAGCCAAGTCCGCGGGGGCTCTTCCAAAAACATTCAGTACTTC
CDR3: CASSQVRGGSSKNIQYF

J: TRBJ2-2
D: .
size: .
V: TRBV29-1
DNA: TGCAGCGTGGCACGGGGCGGCGGGGAGCTGTTTTTT
CDR3: CSVARGGGELFF

J: TRBJ2-7
D: TRBD1
size: few
V: TRBV20-1
DNA: TGCAGTGCTACCCGCAGGACAGGTGCCTACGAGCAGTACTTC
CDR3: CSATRRTGAYEQYF

J: TRBJ1-2
D: .
size: few
V: TRBV6-1
DNA: TGTGCCAGCAGTGGATCCCAGGGGAACTATGGCTACACCTTC
CDR3: CASSGSQGNYGYTF

J: TRBJ1-2
D: .
size: many
V: TRBV2
DNA: TGTGCCATATCGGACACTACCAACTATGGCTACACCTTC
CDR3: CAISDTTNYGYTF

J: TRBJ2-7
D: TRBD1
size: many
V: TRBV2
DNA: TGTGCCAGCCTTGGGACAGAGGGTGTGTACGAGCAGTACTTC
CDR3: CASLGTEGVYEQYF

J: TRBJ2-7
D: .
size: .
V: TRBV6-1
DNA: TGTGCCAGCAGTGAAGCGCTTCGGGGTGAGGACAGAGGCTACGAGCAGTACTTC
CDR3: CASSEALRGEDRGYEQYF

J: TRBJ1-4
D: .
size: many
V: TRBV12-3/TRBV12-4
DNA: TGTGCCAGCAGTTTTGCGGGACTTAATGAAAAACTGTTTTTT
CDR3: CASSFAGLNEKLFF

J: TRBJ2-3
D: TRBD2
size: few
V: TRBV2
DNA: TGTGCCGGATCGGGGGGGGTGGCAGATACGCAGTATTTT
CDR3: CAGSGGVADTQYF

J: TRBJ2-1
D: .
size: .
V: TRBV2
DNA: TGTGCCAGCACCGAAGCAGGTTTGGGTAATGAGCAGTTCTTC
CDR3: CASTEAGLGNEQFF

J: TRBJ2-5
D: TRBD2
size: few
V: TRBV5-1
DNA: TGCGCCAGCAGCTCGGGACTAGCGGGAGGGCCTGGGGAGACCCAGTACTTC
CDR3: CASSSGLAGGPGETQYF

J: TRBJ2-2
D: TRBD2
size: few
V: TRBV19
DNA: TGTGCCAGTAGTCGACCTAGCGGGTCTAGCGAGGCCGGGGAGCTGTTTTTT
CDR3: CASSRPSGSSEAGELFF

J: TRBJ2-7
D: TRBD1
size: few
V: TRBV7-2
DNA: TGTGCCAGCAGCGAGGACAGGGGGCGCGCCTACGAGCAGTACTTC
CDR3: CASSEDRGRAYEQYF

J: TRBJ2-7
D: TRBD1
size: .
V: TRBV18
DNA: TGTGCCAGCTCAAGGACAGGCGGCAACGAGCAGTACTTC
CDR3: CASSRTGGNEQYF

J: TRBJ2-1
D: TRBD2
size: .
V: TRBV2
DNA: TGTGCCAGCAGTGAGGAGCGGGAGGTCTACAATGAGCAGTTCTTC
CDR3: CASSEEREVYNEQFF

J: TRBJ2-1
D: .
size: many
V: TRBV20-1
DNA: TGCAGTGCTAGGTCCGCAAGCTCCTACAATGAGCAGTTCTTC
CDR3: CSARSASSYNEQFF

J: TRBJ2-7
D: TRBD2
size: many
V: TRBV20-1
DNA: TGCAGTGCAGGGATTCTAGCGGGGACCTACGAGCAGTACTTC
CDR3: CSAGILAGTYEQYF

J: TRBJ1-6
D: .
size: many
V: TRBV4-1
DNA: TGCGCCAGCAGCCAAGAGGCGGCAGGTGGTGGATCACCCCTCCACTTT
CDR3: CASSQEAAGGGSPLHF

J: TRBJ1-3
D: .
size: .
V: TRBV20-1
DNA: TGCAGTGCTCGGGCAGGGAACTCGGGAAACACCATATATTTT
CDR3: CSARAGNSGNTIYF

J: TRBJ1-3
D: .
size: few
V: TRBV5-1
DNA: TGCGCCAGCAGCTCGGGAAGCTCTGGAAACACCATATATTTT
CDR3: CASSSGSSGNTIYF

J: TRBJ2-2
D: .
size: many
V: TRBV5-1
DNA: TGCGCCAGCAGCCCGGGAGCTATCACCGGGGAGCTGTTTTTT
CDR3: CASSPGAITGELFF

J: TRBJ1-1
D: .
size: few
V: TRBV12-3/TRBV12-4
DNA: TGTGCCAGCACCACCGGGGGGGGGCATAACTTGGCTTTCTTT
CDR3: CASTTGGGHNLAFF

J: TRBJ1-3
D: .
size: few
V: TRBV10-2
DNA: TGCGCCAGCACCCTGGATCAATTCTCTGGAAACACCATATATTTT
CDR3: CASTLDQFSGNTIYF

J: TRBJ2-2
D: .
size: few
V: TRBV18
DNA: TGTGCCAGCTCGGAGAGCCTCACCGGGGAGCTGTTTTTT
CDR3: CASSESLTGELFF

J: TRBJ1-1
D: TRBD1
size: many
V: TRBV7-6
DNA: TGTGCCAGCAGCTTAGACGACAGGGGGACCACTGAAGCTTTCTTT
CDR3: CASSLDDRGTTEAFF

J: TRBJ2-1
D: .
size: many
V: TRBV2
DNA: TGTGCCAGCAGAAAGCCAGACGGTAAAATCGGGTTTGAGCAGTTCTTC
CDR3: CASRKPDGKIGFEQFF

J: TRBJ1-4
D: TRBD1
size: .
V: TRBV20-1
DNA: TGCAGTGCTCGAGGACAGGGGGGACTTAATGAAAAACTGTTTTTT
CDR3: CSARGQGGLNEKLFF

J: TRBJ2-1
D: .
size: .
V: TRBV14
DNA: TGTGCCAGCAGCCAAGACTTGGATCTGCGACAGCAGCAGTTCTTC
CDR3: CASSQDLDLRQQQFF

J: TRBJ1-1
D: .
size: many
V: TRBV20-1
DNA: TGCAGTGCTAGAGATAATTTCGGTCCGGGGGGAAGCTTGAACACTGAAGCTTTCTTT
CDR3: CSARDNFGPGGSLNTEAFF

J: TRBJ2-7
D: TRBD1
size: .
V: TRBV12-3/TRBV12-4
DNA: TGTGCCAGCAGGCCAGGGGGCAGTTACGAGCAGTACTTC
CDR3: CASRPGGSYEQYF

J: TRBJ1-2
D: .
size: many
V: TRBV6-6
DNA: TGTGCCAGCAGTAACACGGACTATGGCTACACCTTC
CDR3: CASSNTDYGYTF

J: TRBJ2-7
D: .
size: .
V: TRBV5-6
DNA: TGTGCCAGCAGCTCCCCGCCAGGGACCTACGAGCAGTACTTC
CDR3: CASSSPPGTYEQYF

J: TRBJ2-3
D: TRBD2
size: few
V: TRBV30
DNA: TGTGCCTGGAGTACGGCGGGAGGCTTCACAGATACGCAGTATTTT
CDR3: CAWSTAGGFTDTQYF

J: TRBJ2-1
D: .
size: many
V: TRBV5-1
DNA: TGCGCCAGCAGCGAGTCCCTCAATGAGCAGTTCTTC
CDR3: CASSESLNEQFF